This T cell receptor beta chain was documented in a study of prognosis after radiotherapy for stage I lung cancer. Overall study: Patients were enrolled between 2018 and early 2019 (all with stage I non-small cell lung cancer). Radiotherapy: SBRT, 3 to 5 fractions, biologically effective dose at least 100 Gy.

Germline-derived CDR1 and CDR2 are ENHRY and SYGVKD. V lost 7 bases and J lost 0; bases outside the gene matches: 3. This CDR3 contains 13 residues. Node-negative disease was confirmed in all patients by CT and PET/CT, with no prior chemotherapy, radiotherapy or other malignancies. Amplification of the TCR beta CDR3 (from genomic DNA) was done by two-round multiplex PCR. First-round PCR amplification was performed with primers specific to each TRBV and TRBJ gene. TCRdb itself ran the multiplex PCR reads through MiXCR, one entry per CDR3 protein. Of about 32,000 distinct CDR3 sequences listed, approximately 39% are singletons. Points on this clonotype: Its antigen remains unidentified.

Study-wide findings and caveats: Unique TCR clone counts fell after stereotactic body radiation therapy, median around 10,000 versus 6,900.

This specimen was PBMCs, taken before or after stereotactic body radiation therapy (not recorded which). This receptor was obtained from a donor aged 50 or older with non-small cell lung cancer. This chain uses TRBV10-3 with TRBJ2-7; TRBD2 matches 7 bases. The CDR3 loop is CAIKSSGSYEQYF. Here the CDR3 DNA reads TGTGCCATCAAGTCTAGCGGCTCCTACGAGCAGTACTTC.